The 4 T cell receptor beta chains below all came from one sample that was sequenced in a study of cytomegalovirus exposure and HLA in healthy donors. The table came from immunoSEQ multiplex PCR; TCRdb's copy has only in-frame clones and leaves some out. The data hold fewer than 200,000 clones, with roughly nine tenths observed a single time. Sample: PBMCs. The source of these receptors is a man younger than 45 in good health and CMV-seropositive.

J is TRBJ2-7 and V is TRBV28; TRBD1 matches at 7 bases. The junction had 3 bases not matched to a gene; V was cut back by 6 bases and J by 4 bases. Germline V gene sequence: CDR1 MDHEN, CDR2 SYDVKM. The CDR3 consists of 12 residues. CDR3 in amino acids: CASRGTAYEQYF. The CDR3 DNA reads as TGTGCCAGCAGGGGGACAGCATACGAGCAGTACTTC.

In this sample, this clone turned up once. The CDR3 DNA reads as TGCAGCGCGGAAGCAGGGCCGGCGACGCAGTATTTT. It is translated as CSAEAGPATQYF. V gene TRBV29-1 combines with J gene TRBJ2-3; the D gene is possibly TRBD1 (5 bases). This CDR3 has 12 amino acids. Germline lookup yields CDR1 SQVTM and CDR2 ANQGSEA. The V end was cut by 7 bases, the J end by 9 bases, with 17 bases between.

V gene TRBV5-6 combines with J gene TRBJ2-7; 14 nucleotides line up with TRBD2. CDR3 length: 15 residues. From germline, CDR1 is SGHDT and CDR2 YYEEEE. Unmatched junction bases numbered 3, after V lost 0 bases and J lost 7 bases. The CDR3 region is CASSLGGLAGVEQYF. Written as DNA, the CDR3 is TGTGCCAGCAGCTTGGGGGGACTAGCGGGAGTTGAGCAGTACTTC.

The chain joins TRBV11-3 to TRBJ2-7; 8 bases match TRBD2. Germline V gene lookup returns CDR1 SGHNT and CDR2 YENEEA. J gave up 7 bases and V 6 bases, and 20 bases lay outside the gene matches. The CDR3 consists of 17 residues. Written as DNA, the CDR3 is TGTGCCAGCAGTTTCACCGGTTTCCGAGCGGGGGTTAATGAGCAGTACTTC. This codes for CASSFTGFRAGVNEQYF.